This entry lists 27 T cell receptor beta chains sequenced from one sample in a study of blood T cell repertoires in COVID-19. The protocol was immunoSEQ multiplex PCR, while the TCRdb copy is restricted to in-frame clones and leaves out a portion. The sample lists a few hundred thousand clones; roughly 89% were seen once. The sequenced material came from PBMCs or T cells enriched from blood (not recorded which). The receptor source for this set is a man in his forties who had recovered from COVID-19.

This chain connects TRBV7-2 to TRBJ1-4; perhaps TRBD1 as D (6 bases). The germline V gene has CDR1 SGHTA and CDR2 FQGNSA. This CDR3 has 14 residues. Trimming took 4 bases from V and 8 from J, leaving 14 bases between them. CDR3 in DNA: TGTGCCAGCAGCTACAGGGTGTGGGCCGAAAAACTGTTTTTT. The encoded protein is CASSYRVWAEKLFF.

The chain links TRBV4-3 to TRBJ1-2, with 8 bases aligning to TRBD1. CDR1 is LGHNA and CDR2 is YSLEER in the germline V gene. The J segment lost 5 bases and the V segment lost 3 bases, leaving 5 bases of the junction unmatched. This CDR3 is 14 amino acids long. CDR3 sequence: CASSQDRATYGYTF. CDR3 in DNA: TGCGCCAGCAGCCAGGACAGGGCGACGTATGGCTACACCTTC.

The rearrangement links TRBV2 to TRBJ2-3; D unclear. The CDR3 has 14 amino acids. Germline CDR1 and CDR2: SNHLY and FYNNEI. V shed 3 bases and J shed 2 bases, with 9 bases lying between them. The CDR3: CASSDRVFTDTQYF. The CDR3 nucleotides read TGTGCCAGCAGTGATCGAGTGTTCACAGATACGCAGTATTTT.

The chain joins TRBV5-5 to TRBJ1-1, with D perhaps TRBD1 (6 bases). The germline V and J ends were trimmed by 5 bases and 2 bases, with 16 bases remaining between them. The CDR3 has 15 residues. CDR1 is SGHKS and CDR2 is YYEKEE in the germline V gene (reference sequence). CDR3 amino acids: CASSLWTATNTEAFF. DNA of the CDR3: TGTGCCAGCAGTTTGTGGACAGCGACTAACACTGAAGCTTTCTTT. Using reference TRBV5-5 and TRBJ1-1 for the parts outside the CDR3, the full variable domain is DAGVTQSPTHLIKTRGQQVTLRCSPISGHKSVSWYQQVLGQGPQFIFQYYEKEERGRGNFPDRFSARQFPNYSSELNVNALLLGDSALYLCASSLWTATNTEAFFGQGTRLTVV.

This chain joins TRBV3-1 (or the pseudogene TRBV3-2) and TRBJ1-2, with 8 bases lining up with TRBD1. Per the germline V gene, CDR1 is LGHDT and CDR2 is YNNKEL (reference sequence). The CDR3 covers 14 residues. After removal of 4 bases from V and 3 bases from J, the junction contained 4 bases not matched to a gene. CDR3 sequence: CASSPGQGDYGYTF. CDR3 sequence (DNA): TGTGCCAGCAGCCCAGGACAGGGTGACTATGGCTACACCTTC.

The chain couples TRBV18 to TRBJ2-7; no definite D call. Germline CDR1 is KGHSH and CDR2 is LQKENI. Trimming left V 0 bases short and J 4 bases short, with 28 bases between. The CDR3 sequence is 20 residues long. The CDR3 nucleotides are TGTGCCAGCTCACCACCGGCAATCCGCGGATCAATTTTGCAAGCGTACGAGCAGTACTTC. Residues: CASSPPAIRGSILQAYEQYF.

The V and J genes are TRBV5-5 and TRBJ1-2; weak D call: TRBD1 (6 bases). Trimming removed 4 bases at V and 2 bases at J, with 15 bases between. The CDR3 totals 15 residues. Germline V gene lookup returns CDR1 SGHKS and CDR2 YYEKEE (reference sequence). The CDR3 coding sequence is TGTGCCAGCAGCGCGGACAGTTGGGGCAACTATGGCTACACCTTC. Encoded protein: CASSADSWGNYGYTF.

The CDR3 sequence is CASSEDPDYEQYF. The DNA for the CDR3 is TGTGCCAGCAGTGAAGACCCAGACTACGAGCAGTACTTC. V gene TRBV2 combines with J gene TRBJ2-7, with D hard to call. CDR3 length: 13 amino acids. Trimming took off 1 base at V and 3 bases at J, with 7 bases between the two ends. Germline-derived CDR1 and CDR2 are SNHLY and FYNNEI.

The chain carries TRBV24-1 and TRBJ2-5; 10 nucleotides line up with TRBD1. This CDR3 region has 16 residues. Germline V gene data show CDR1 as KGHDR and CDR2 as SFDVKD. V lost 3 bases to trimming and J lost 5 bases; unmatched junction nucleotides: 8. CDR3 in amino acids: CATSDAPGQGTETQYF. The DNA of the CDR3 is TGTGCCACCAGTGATGCCCCGGGACAGGGGACCGAGACCCAGTACTTC.

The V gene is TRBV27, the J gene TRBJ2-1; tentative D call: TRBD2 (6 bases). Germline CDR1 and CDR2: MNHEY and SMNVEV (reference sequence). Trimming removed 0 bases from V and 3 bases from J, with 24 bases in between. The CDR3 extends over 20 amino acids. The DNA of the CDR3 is TGTGCCAGCAGTTTATCACAGTGGTCTGGGACTCCTAAAGTCTACAATGAGCAGTTCTTC. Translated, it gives CASSLSQWSGTPKVYNEQFF.

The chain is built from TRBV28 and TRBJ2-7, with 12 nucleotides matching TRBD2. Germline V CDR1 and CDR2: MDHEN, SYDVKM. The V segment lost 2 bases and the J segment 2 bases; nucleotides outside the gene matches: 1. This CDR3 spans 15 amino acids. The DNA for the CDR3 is TGTGCCAGCAGTTTACGACTAGCGGGAGCCTACGAGCAGTACTTC. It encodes CASSLRLAGAYEQYF.

The chain's CDR3 is CASSIMTGLAGEAFF. Here the CDR3 DNA reads TGTGCCAGTAGTATAATGACAGGGCTAGCCGGTGAAGCTTTCTTT. This chain connects TRBV19 to TRBJ1-1; 7 bases are a match to TRBD1. CDR3 length: 15 amino acids. V was clipped by 2 bases and J by 7 bases; unmatched bases: 10. Germline lookup yields CDR1 LNHDA and CDR2 SQIVND (reference sequence).

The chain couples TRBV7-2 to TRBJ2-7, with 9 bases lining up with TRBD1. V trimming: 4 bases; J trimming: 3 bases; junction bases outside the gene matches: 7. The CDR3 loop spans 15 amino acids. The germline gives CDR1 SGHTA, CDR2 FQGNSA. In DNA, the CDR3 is TGTGCCAGCAGCTCGAACCCGGGACAGGGCTACGAGCAGTACTTC. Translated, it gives CASSSNPGQGYEQYF.

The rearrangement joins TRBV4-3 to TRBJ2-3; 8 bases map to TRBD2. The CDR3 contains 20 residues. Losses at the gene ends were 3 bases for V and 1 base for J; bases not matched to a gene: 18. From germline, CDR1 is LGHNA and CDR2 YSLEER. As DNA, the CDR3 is TGCGCCAGCAGCCACCCCCTTAGCTTGTCCGGGAGGGCCGGCACAGATACGCAGTATTTT. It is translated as CASSHPLSLSGRAGTDTQYF.

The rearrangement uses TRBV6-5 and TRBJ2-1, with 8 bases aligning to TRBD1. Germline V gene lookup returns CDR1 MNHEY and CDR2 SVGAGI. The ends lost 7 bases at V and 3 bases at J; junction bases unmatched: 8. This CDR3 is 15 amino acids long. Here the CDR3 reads CASITSGTGYNEQFF. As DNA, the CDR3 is TGTGCCAGCATTACCTCCGGGACAGGCTACAATGAGCAGTTCTTC.

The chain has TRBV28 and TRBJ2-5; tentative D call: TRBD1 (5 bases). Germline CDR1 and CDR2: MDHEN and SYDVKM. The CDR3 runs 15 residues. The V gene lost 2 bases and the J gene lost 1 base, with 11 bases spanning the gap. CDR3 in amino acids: CASSLAGSSQETQYF. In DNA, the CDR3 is TGTGCCAGCAGTTTAGCAGGGTCCTCCCAAGAGACCCAGTACTTC.

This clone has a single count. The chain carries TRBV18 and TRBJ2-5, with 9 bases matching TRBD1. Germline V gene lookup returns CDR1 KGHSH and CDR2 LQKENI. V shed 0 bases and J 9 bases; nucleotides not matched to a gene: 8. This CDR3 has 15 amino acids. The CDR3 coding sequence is TGTGCCAGCTCACCACCGGGACAGGGTTTGGTTGCCCAGTACTTC. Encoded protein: CASSPPGQGLVAQYF.

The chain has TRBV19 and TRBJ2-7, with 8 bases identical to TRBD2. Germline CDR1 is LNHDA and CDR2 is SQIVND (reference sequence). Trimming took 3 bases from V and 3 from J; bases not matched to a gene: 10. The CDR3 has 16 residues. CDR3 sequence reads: CASSIPFGSGVYEQYF. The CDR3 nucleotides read TGTGCCAGTAGTATCCCATTTGGTAGCGGGGTCTACGAGCAGTACTTC.

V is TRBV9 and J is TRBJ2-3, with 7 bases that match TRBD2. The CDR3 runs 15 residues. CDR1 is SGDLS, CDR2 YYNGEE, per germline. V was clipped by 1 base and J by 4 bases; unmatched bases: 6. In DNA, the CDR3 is TGTGCCAGCAGCGTATGGACTAGGCCTTCAGATACGCAGTATTTT. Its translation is CASSVWTRPSDTQYF.

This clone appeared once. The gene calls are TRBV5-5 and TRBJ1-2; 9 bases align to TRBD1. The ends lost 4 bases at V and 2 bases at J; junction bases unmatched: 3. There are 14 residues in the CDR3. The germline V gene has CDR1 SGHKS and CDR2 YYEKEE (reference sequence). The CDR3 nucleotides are TGTGCCAGCAGCCCGACAGGGGGGAACTATGGCTACACCTTC. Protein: CASSPTGGNYGYTF.

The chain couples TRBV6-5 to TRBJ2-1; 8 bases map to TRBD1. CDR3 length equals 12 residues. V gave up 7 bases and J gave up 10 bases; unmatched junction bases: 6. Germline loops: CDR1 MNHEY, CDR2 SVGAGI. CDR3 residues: CASMAGTGEQFF. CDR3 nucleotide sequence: TGTGCCAGCATGGCGGGGACAGGCGAGCAGTTCTTC.

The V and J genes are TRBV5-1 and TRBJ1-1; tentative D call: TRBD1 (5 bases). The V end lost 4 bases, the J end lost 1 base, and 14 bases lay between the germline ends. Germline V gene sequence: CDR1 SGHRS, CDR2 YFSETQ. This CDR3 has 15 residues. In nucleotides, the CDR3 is TGCGCCAGCAGCCCTCACCAGGGTGGGAACACTGAAGCTTTCTTT. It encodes CASSPHQGGNTEAFF.

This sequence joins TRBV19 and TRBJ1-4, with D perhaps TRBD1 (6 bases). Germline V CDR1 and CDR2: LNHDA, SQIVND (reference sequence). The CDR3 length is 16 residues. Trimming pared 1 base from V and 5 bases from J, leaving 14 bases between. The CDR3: CASSIGARGPNEKLFF. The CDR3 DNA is TGTGCCAGTAGTATAGGGGCCAGGGGCCCCAATGAAAAACTGTTTTTT.

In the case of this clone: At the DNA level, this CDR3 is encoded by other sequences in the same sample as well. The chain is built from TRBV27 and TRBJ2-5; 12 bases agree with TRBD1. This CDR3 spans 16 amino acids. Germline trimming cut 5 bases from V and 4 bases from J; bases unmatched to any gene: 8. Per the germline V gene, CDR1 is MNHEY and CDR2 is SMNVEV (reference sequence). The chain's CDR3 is CASSPAGQGARETQYF. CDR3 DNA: TGTGCCAGCAGTCCCGCGGGACAGGGGGCGCGAGAGACCCAGTACTTC.

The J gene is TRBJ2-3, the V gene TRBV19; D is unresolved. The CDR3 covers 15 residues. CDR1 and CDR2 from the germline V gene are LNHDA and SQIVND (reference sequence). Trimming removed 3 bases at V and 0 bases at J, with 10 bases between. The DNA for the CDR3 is TGTGCCAGTAGTATCGGCTGGGCTAGCACAGATACGCAGTATTTT. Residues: CASSIGWASTDTQYF.

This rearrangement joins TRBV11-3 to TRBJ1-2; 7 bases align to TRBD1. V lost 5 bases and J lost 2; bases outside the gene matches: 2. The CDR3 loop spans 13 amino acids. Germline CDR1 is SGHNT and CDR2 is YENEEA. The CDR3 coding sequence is TGTGCCAGCAGCCTACAGGGGAACTATGGCTACACCTTC. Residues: CASSLQGNYGYTF.

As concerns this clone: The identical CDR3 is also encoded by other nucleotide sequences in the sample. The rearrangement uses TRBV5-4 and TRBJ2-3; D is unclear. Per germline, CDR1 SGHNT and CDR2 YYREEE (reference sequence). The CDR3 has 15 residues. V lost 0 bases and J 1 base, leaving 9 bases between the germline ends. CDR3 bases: TGTGCCAGCAGCTTGGCCGGTGGTGGCACAGATACGCAGTATTTT. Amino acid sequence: CASSLAGGGTDTQYF.